The rows below give T cell receptor beta chains drawn from one sample of a study of CXCR3-negative and CXCR3-positive naive CD8 T cells. TCRdb reworked the 5' RACE reads into one entry per CDR3 protein, no DNA. Its table records under 75,000 distinct CDR3 sequences. The sequenced sample consisted of naive CXCR3+ CD8+ T cells from blood. These receptor sequences come from a human donor in good health. Some clones in this sample may be carry-over from other donors' samples. Both conserved end residues are part of each CDR3.

v_call: TRBV27
j_call: TRBJ2-1
cdr3_aa: CASSWSAGNYNEQFF

v_call: TRBV7-3
j_call: TRBJ2-2
cdr3_aa: CASSPGTLPLSTLNTGELFF

v_call: TRBV3-1
j_call: TRBJ2-7
cdr3_aa: CASSQAGGGLSYEQYF

v_call: TRBV7-6
j_call: TRBJ2-3
cdr3_aa: CASSAGLKDTDTQYF

v_call: TRBV4-2
j_call: TRBJ2-7
cdr3_aa: CASSQGLSAGDVYEQYF

v_call: TRBV7-7
j_call: TRBJ2-3
cdr3_aa: CASSPSPSGGAEDTQYF

v_call: TRBV4-3
j_call: TRBJ2-7
cdr3_aa: CASSQEETGSSYEQYF

v_call: TRBV4-1
j_call: TRBJ1-5
cdr3_aa: CASSQGGDQPQHF

v_call: TRBV12-5
j_call: TRBJ1-4
cdr3_aa: CASGPGTGTGTNEKLFF

v_call: TRBV7-8
j_call: TRBJ2-5
cdr3_aa: CASSLDTQETQYF

v_call: TRBV29-1
j_call: TRBJ2-7
cdr3_aa: CSGRWGYEQYF

v_call: TRBV7-3
j_call: TRBJ2-5
cdr3_aa: CASSWGTGGLETQYF

v_call: TRBV29-1
j_call: TRBJ2-7
cdr3_aa: CSVNLLAGAFYEQYF

v_call: TRBV7-8
j_call: TRBJ2-2
cdr3_aa: CASSLLAGGSTGELFF

v_call: TRBV29-1
j_call: TRBJ2-3
cdr3_aa: CSVVGGGSSTDTQYF

v_call: TRBV25-1
j_call: TRBJ1-2
cdr3_aa: CASSTGGPNYGYTF

v_call: TRBV6-2/TRBV6-3
j_call: TRBJ2-7
cdr3_aa: CASSPGLALKSDYEQYF

v_call: TRBV7-6
j_call: TRBJ2-3
cdr3_aa: CASSHLQDTQYF

v_call: TRBV29-1
j_call: TRBJ2-2
cdr3_aa: CSVGGEVNTGELFF

v_call: TRBV25-1
j_call: TRBJ1-1
cdr3_aa: CASHSGLTEAFF

v_call: TRBV7-9
j_call: TRBJ2-1
cdr3_aa: CASSILLRTQAKPGYPSYNEQFF

v_call: TRBV7-9
j_call: TRBJ2-5
cdr3_aa: CASSSGEETQYF

v_call: TRBV6-4
j_call: TRBJ2-3
cdr3_aa: CASSDSGSGGTDTQYF

v_call: TRBV7-8
j_call: TRBJ2-6
cdr3_aa: CASSLDPGAGKGATGANVLTF

v_call: TRBV7-2
j_call: TRBJ2-5
cdr3_aa: CASSDWSRGETQYF

v_call: TRBV20-1
j_call: TRBJ2-3
cdr3_aa: CSAGPGLAGTDTQYF

v_call: TRBV28
j_call: TRBJ1-5
cdr3_aa: CASSLLRTDQPQHF

v_call: TRBV28
j_call: TRBJ2-7
cdr3_aa: CASSFLNRDRVDEQYF

v_call: TRBV28
j_call: TRBJ1-1
cdr3_aa: CASTKDETEAFF